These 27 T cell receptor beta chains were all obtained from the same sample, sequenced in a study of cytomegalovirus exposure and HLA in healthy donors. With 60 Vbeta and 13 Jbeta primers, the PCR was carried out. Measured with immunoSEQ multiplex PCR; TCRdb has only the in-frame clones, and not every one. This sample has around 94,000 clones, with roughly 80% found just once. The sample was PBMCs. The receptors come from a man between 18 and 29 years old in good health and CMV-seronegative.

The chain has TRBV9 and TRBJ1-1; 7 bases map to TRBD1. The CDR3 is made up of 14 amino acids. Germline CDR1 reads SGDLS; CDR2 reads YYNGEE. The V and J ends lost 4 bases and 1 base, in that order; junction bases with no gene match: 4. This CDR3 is CASSWDSQNTEAFF. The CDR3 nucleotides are TGTGCCAGCAGCTGGGACAGCCAGAACACTGAAGCTTTCTTT.

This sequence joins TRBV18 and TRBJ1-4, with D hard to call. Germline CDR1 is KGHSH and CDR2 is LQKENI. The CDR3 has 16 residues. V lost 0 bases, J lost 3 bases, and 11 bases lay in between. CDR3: CASSPPHTGSNEKLFF. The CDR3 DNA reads TGTGCCAGCTCACCACCTCATACCGGTTCTAATGAAAAACTGTTTTTT.

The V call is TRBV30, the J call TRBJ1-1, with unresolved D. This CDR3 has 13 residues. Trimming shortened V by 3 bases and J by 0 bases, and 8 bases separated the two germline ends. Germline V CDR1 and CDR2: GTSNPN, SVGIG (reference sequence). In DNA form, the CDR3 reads TGTGCCTGGAGAGACTGGGTGAACACTGAAGCTTTCTTT. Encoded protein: CAWRDWVNTEAFF. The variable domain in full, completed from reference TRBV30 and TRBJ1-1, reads SQTIHQWPATLVQPVGSPLSLECTVEGTSNPNLYWYRQAAGRGLQLLFYSVGIGQISSEVPQNLSASRPQDRQFILSSKKLLLSDSGFYLCAWRDWVNTEAFFGQGTRLTVV.

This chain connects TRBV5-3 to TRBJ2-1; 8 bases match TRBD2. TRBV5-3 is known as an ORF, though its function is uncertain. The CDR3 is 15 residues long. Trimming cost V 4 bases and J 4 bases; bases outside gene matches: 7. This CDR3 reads CARSAPGLVYNEQFF. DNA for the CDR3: TGTGCCAGAAGCGCGCCGGGACTAGTTTACAATGAGCAGTTCTTC.

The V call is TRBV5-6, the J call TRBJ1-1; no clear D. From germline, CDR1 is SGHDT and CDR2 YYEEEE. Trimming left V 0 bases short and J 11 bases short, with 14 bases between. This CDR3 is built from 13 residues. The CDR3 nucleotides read TGTGCCAGCAGCTTGGTGCGGCAAATGGTGGCTTTCTTT. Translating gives CASSLVRQMVAFF.

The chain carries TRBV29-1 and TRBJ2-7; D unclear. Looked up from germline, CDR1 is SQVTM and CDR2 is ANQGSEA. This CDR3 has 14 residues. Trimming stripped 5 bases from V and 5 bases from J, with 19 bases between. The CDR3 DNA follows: TGCAGCGTTCGGAGCACCTTGTCCTTGAACGAGCAGTACTTC. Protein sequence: CSVRSTLSLNEQYF.

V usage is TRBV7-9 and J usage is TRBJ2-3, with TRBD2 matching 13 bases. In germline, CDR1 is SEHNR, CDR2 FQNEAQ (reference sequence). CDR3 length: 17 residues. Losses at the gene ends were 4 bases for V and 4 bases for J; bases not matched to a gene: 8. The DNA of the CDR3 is TGTGCCAGCAGCTCAGGACTAGCGGGAGCCAGGTCAGATACGCAGTATTTT. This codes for CASSSGLAGARSDTQYF.

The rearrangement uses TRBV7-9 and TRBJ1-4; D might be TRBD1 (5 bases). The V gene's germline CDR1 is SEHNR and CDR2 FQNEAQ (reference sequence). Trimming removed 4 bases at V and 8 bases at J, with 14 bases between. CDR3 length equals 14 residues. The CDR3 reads CASSWGGNNEKLFF. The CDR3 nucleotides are TGTGCCAGCAGCTGGGGGGGTAATAACGAAAAACTGTTTTTT.

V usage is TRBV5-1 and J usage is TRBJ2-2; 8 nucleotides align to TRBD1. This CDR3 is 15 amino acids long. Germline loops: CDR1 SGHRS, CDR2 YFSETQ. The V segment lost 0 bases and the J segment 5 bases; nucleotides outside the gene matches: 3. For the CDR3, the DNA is TGCGCCAGCAGCTTGGGACAGGGGACGACCGGGGAGCTGTTTTTT. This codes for CASSLGQGTTGELFF.

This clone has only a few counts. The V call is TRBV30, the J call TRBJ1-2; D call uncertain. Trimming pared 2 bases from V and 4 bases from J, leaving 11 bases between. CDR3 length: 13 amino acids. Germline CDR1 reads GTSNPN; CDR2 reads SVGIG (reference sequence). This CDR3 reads CAWSQVSGYGYTF. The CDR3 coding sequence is TGTGCCTGGAGTCAGGTTTCCGGCTATGGCTACACCTTC. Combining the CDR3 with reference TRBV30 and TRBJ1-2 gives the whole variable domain SQTIHQWPATLVQPVGSPLSLECTVEGTSNPNLYWYRQAAGRGLQLLFYSVGIGQISSEVPQNLSASRPQDRQFILSSKKLLLSDSGFYLCAWSQVSGYGYTFGSGTRLTVV.

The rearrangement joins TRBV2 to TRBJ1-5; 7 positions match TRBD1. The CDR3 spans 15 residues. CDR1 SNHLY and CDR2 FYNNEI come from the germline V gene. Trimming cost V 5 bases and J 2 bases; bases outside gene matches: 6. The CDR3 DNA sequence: TGTGCCAGCAGTAACAGGGGAACCCGCAATCAGCCCCAGCATTTT. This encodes CASSNRGTRNQPQHF. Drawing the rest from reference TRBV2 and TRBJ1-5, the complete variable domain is EPEVTQTPSHQVTQMGQEVILRCVPISNHLYFYWYRQILGQKVEFLVSFYNNEISEKSEIFDDQFSVERPDGSNFTLKIRSTKLEDSAMYFCASSNRGTRNQPQHFGDGTRLSIL.

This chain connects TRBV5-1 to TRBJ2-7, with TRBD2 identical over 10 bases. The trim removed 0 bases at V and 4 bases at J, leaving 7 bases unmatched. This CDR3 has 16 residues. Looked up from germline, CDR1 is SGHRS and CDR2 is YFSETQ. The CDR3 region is CASSLVASGSGYEQYF. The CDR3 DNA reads TGCGCCAGCAGCTTGGTGGCTAGCGGGAGTGGGTACGAGCAGTACTTC.

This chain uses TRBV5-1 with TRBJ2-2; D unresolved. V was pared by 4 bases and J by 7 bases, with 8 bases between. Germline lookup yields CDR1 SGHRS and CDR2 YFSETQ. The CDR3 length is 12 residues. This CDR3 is CASSPFGGELFF. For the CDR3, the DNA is TGCGCCAGCAGCCCCTTCGGCGGGGAGCTGTTTTTT.

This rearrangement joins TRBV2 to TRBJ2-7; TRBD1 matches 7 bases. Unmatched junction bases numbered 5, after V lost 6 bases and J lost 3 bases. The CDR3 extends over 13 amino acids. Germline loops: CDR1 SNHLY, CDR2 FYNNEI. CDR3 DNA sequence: TGTGCCAGCAGGGCAGGGGGTATCTACGAGCAGTACTTC. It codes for CASRAGGIYEQYF.

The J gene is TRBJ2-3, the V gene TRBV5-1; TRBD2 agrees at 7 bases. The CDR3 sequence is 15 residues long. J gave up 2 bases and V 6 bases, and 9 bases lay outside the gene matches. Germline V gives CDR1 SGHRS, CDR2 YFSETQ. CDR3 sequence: CASTRGEGDTDTQYF. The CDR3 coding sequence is TGCGCCAGCACCCGGGGGGAAGGCGACACAGATACGCAGTATTTT.

The CDR3 DNA is TGTGCCAGCAGCCAACCGATGAGTGGTACGCAGTATTTT. This gives the protein CASSQPMSGTQYF. The V and J genes are TRBV4-2 and TRBJ2-3; D gene uncertain. This CDR3 has 13 amino acids. Deletions cut 2 bases from V and 8 bases from J, with 11 bases between. Germline V gene lookup returns CDR1 LGHNA and CDR2 YNFKEQ.

CDR3 protein: CSAPGMQAFF. The DNA of the CDR3 is TGCAGTGCCCCAGGGATGCAAGCTTTCTTT. The genes are TRBV20-1 and TRBJ1-1; TRBD1 is a possible D gene (5 bases). Germline CDR1 DFQATT, CDR2 SNEGSKA (reference sequence). The CDR3 has 10 residues. V lost 6 bases, J lost 9 bases, and 11 bases lay in between.

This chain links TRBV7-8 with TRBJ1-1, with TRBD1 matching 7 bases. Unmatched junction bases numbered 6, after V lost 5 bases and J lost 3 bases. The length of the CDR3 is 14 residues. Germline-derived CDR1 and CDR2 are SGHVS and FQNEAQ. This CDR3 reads CASSNRDSDTEAFF. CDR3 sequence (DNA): TGTGCCAGCAGCAACCGGGACAGTGACACTGAAGCTTTCTTT.

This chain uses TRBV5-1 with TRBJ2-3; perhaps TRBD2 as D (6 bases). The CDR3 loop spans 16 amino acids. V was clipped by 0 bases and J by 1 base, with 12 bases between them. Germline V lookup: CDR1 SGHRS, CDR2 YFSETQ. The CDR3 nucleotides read TGCGCCAGCAGCTTGGCCGGGCGGGGAGGCACAGATACGCAGTATTTT. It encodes CASSLAGRGGTDTQYF.

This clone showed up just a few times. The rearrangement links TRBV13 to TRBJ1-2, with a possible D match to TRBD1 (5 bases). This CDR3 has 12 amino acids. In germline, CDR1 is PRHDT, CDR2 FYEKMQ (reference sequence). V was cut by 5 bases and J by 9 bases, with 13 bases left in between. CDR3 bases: TGTGCCAGCAGCGGGGGAGGGGCCAGCTACACCTTC. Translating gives CASSGGGASYTF.

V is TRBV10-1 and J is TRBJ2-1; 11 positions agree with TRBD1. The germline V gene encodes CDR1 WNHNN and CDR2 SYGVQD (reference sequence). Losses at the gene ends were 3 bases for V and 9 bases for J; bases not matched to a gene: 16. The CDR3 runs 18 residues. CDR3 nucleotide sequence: TGCGCCAGCAGTGAACCTGCTCCCGGGACAGGGGGATACGGTGAGCAGTTCTTC. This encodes CASSEPAPGTGGYGEQFF.

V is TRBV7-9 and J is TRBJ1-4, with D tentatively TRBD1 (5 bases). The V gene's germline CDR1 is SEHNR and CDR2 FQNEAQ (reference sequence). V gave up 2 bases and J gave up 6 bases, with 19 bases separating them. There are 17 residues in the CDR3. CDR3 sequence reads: CASSLNPAAGSYEKLFF. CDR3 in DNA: TGTGCCAGCAGCTTAAATCCGGCGGCAGGGTCATATGAAAAACTGTTTTTT.

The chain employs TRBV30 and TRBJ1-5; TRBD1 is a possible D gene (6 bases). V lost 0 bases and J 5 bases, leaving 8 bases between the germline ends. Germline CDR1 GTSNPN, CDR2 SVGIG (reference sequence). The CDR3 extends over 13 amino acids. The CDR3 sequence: CAWSVKGDQPQHF. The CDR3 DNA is TGTGCCTGGAGTGTAAAGGGGGATCAGCCCCAGCATTTT.

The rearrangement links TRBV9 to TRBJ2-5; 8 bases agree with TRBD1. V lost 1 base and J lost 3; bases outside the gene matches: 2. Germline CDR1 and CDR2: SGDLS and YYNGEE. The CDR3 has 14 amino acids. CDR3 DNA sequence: TGTGCCAGCAGCGTACAGGGGGCCGAAGAGACCCAGTACTTC. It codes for CASSVQGAEETQYF.

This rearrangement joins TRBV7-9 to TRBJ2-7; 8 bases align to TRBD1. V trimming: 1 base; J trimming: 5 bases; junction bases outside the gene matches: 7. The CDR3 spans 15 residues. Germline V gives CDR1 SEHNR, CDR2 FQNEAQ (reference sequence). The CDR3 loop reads CASSLVAGGVHEQYF. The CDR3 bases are TGTGCCAGCAGCTTAGTTGCAGGGGGCGTGCACGAGCAGTACTTC.

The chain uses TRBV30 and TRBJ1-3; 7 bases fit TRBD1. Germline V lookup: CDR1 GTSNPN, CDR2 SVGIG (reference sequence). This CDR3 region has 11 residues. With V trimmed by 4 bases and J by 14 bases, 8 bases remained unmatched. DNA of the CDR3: TGTGCCTGGACCTCCTCCGGGACAGTATATTTT. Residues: CAWTSSGTVYF.

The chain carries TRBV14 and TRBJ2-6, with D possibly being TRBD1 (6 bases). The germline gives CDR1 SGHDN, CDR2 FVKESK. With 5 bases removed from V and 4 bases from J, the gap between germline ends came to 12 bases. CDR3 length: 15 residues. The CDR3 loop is CASSRGGGGANVLTF. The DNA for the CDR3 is TGTGCCAGCAGCAGAGGGGGTGGCGGGGCCAACGTCCTGACTTTC.